Following are 30 T cell receptor beta chains from one sample sequenced in a study of control samples from healthy donors and cancer patients. Profiled with immunoSEQ multiplex PCR; TCRdb holds only in-frame clones, not every one. The sample has about 170,000 clones, around 91% seen once. The sequenced sample was blood. These receptors all stem from a young woman in good health.

This rearrangement joins TRBV7-9 to TRBJ2-3; 13 bases are shared with TRBD2. The germline V gene encodes CDR1 SEHNR and CDR2 FQNEAQ (reference sequence). The V and J ends lost 4 bases and 4 bases, in that order; junction bases with no gene match: 2. The CDR3 runs 15 residues. CDR3 in amino acids: CASSSLAGGPDTQYF. As DNA, the CDR3 is TGTGCCAGCAGCTCACTAGCGGGGGGGCCAGATACGCAGTATTTT.

This clone appeared a single time. The chain employs TRBV9 and TRBJ1-6; D may be TRBD1 (6 bases). The V end was cut by 5 bases, the J end by 0 bases, with 9 bases between. CDR1 is SGDLS and CDR2 is YYNGEE in the germline V gene. The CDR3 covers 15 residues. The CDR3 DNA follows: TGTGCCAGCAGGGAGGGGGTCTCCTATAATTCACCCCTCCACTTT. Its protein is CASREGVSYNSPLHF.

The V and J genes are TRBV6-2 or TRBV6-3 and TRBJ2-3, with a weak D call TRBD2 (6 bases). Deletions cut 0 bases from V and 4 bases from J, with 11 bases between. Germline lookup yields CDR1 MNHEY and CDR2 SVGEGT. The CDR3 contains 15 residues. CDR3 in DNA: TGTGCCAGCAGTTACTCGGGAGGTGGTGCAGATACGCAGTATTTT. Encoded protein: CASSYSGGGADTQYF.

This chain joins TRBV6-1 and TRBJ1-6; 10 bases fit TRBD1. Trimming took 4 bases from V and 4 from J; bases not matched to a gene: 7. CDR3 length equals 17 residues. CDR1 is MNHNS, CDR2 SASEGT, per germline. CDR3 coding DNA: TGTGCCAGCAGTGGACGACAGGGGGCGCGGTATAATTCACCCCTCCACTTT. It encodes CASSGRQGARYNSPLHF.

The gene calls are TRBV10-3 and TRBJ2-3; 7 nucleotides agree with TRBD1. J was trimmed by 4 bases and V by 4 bases; bases with no gene match: 5. The CDR3 is 14 amino acids. CDR1 ENHRY and CDR2 SYGVKD come from the germline V gene. DNA for the CDR3: TGTGCCATCAGTGGAGGGGGCCCCCCAGATACGCAGTATTTT. This gives the protein CAISGGGPPDTQYF.

The V call is TRBV28, the J call TRBJ2-1; D possibly corresponds to TRBD2 (6 bases). This CDR3 is built from 12 residues. The V end lost 0 bases, the J end lost 15 bases, and 12 bases lay between the germline ends. Germline loops: CDR1 MDHEN, CDR2 SYDVKM. CDR3 residues: CASSLWGGAGFF. CDR3 in DNA: TGTGCCAGCAGTTTATGGGGCGGGGCTGGGTTCTTC.

The chain employs TRBV4-1 and TRBJ2-2; the match to TRBD1 covers 7 bases. J lost 1 base, V lost 1 base, and 0 bases had no gene match. The CDR3 runs to 15 residues. Germline values: CDR1 MGHRA, CDR2 YSYEKL. As DNA, the CDR3 is TGCGCCAGCAGCCAAGGACAGGGGAACACCGGGGAGCTGTTTTTT. It translates to CASSQGQGNTGELFF.

This chain uses TRBV5-4 with TRBJ2-7; no firm D call. CDR3 length: 12 amino acids. Trimming shortened V by 2 bases and J by 0 bases, and 3 bases separated the two germline ends. The V gene's germline CDR1 is SGHNT and CDR2 YYREEE (reference sequence). The CDR3 nucleotides are TGTGCCAGCAGCTTTAGCTCCTACGAGCAGTACTTC. It yields the protein CASSFSSYEQYF.

The CDR3, as DNA: TGCGCCAGCAGCCAAGACCTACTAGCGGGGGGGACCGAGCAGTACTTC. Amino acids: CASSQDLLAGGTEQYF. This chain uses TRBV4-1 with TRBJ2-7, with 13 bases matching TRBD2. The CDR3 extends over 16 amino acids. The V segment lost 0 bases and the J segment 6 bases; nucleotides outside the gene matches: 5. CDR1 and CDR2 (germline): MGHRA, YSYEKL.

This chain connects TRBV6-2 or TRBV6-3 to TRBJ2-1, with 8 bases matching TRBD2. Germline trimming cut 4 bases from V and 2 bases from J; bases unmatched to any gene: 7. In germline, CDR1 is MNHEY, CDR2 SVGEGT. The CDR3 covers 16 residues. The CDR3 here is CASSSRLGLAYNEQFF. The CDR3 DNA is TGTGCCAGCAGTTCCCGATTGGGACTAGCCTACAATGAGCAGTTCTTC.

The chain couples TRBV2 to TRBJ1-1; D call uncertain. The CDR3 extends over 12 amino acids. V lost 8 bases and J 0 bases, leaving 7 bases between the germline ends. Per the germline V gene, CDR1 is SNHLY and CDR2 is FYNNEI. CDR3 amino acids: CASRGMNTEAFF. DNA of the CDR3: TGTGCCAGCCGGGGTATGAACACTGAAGCTTTCTTT.

J is TRBJ1-2 and V is TRBV2, with 9 bases identical to TRBD1. CDR1 and CDR2 from the germline V gene are SNHLY and FYNNEI. The V gene end was trimmed by 2 bases and the J gene end by 4 bases; junction bases not matched to a gene: 14. The CDR3 contains 18 residues. CDR3 DNA sequence: TGTGCCAGCAGTGAAATTCCGGGACAGGGAAAGCGGGGCTATGGCTACACCTTC. Its translation: CASSEIPGQGKRGYGYTF.

V usage is TRBV7-8 and J usage is TRBJ1-5, with TRBD1 matching over 9 bases. Germline CDR1 SGHVS, CDR2 FQNEAQ. The CDR3 has 16 amino acids. With 4 bases clipped from V and 1 base from J, the junction kept 5 bases outside the gene matches. The CDR3 DNA sequence: TGTGCCAGCAGCTCATCGACAGGGGGGAGCAATCAGCCCCAGCATTTT. It yields the protein CASSSSTGGSNQPQHF.

The chain carries TRBV4-1 and TRBJ2-3, with D unclear. V was shortened by 3 bases and J by 3 bases, with 7 bases between the two germline ends. The CDR3 spans 13 residues. CDR1 and CDR2 (germline): MGHRA, YSYEKL. In DNA, the CDR3 is TGCGCCAGCAGCCATCCGAGGACAGATACGCAGTATTTT. This codes for CASSHPRTDTQYF.

The chain has TRBV7-2 and TRBJ2-1; tentatively, D is TRBD2 (5 bases). The CDR3 runs to 13 residues. Between the trimmed V and J ends, which lost 5 bases and 5 bases, there was a span of 10 bases. CDR1 and CDR2 (germline): SGHTA, FQGNSA. The CDR3 spells CASSQRLHNEQFF. CDR3 sequence (DNA): TGTGCCAGCAGCCAGCGGTTGCACAATGAGCAGTTCTTC.

This chain uses TRBV7-9 with TRBJ1-6, with 7 bases aligning to TRBD1. CDR3 length: 14 amino acids. The ends lost 5 bases at V and 10 bases at J; junction bases unmatched: 8. The germline V gene encodes CDR1 SEHNR and CDR2 FQNEAQ (reference sequence). CDR3 bases: TGTGCCAGCAGCCAGGGGGGGGTAGAGTCACCCCTCCACTTT. Its translation: CASSQGGVESPLHF.

The chain is built from TRBV28 and TRBJ2-1; 12 bases agree with TRBD2. V shed 8 bases and J 4 bases; nucleotides not matched to a gene: 3. Germline values: CDR1 MDHEN, CDR2 SYDVKM. CDR3 length: 14 residues. CDR3 DNA sequence: TGTGCCAGCTCCCTAGCGGGAGGGTACAATGAGCAGTTCTTC. It translates to CASSLAGGYNEQFF.

V usage is TRBV6-5 and J usage is TRBJ2-5; the match to TRBD1 covers 10 bases. Germline loops: CDR1 MNHEY, CDR2 SVGAGI. This CDR3 is built from 16 residues. V was clipped by 2 bases and J by 3 bases; unmatched bases: 6. CDR3 sequence reads: CASSYTPGQGKETQYF. The CDR3 region has the DNA TGTGCCAGCAGTTACACCCCGGGACAGGGGAAAGAGACCCAGTACTTC.

As concerns this clone: The sample contains more than one DNA sequence encoding this CDR3. The genes are TRBV27 and TRBJ2-3; D is undetermined. Germline lookup yields CDR1 MNHEY and CDR2 SMNVEV (reference sequence). The CDR3 runs 12 residues. V lost 3 bases and J 1 base, leaving 2 bases between the germline ends. The CDR3 DNA sequence: TGTGCCAGCAGTTTGGGCACAGATACGCAGTATTTT. Protein: CASSLGTDTQYF.

There are a few counts of this clone. The chain has TRBV21-1 and TRBJ2-1; TRBD2 is the table's D call, not checked against the DNA. TRBV21-1 is marked as a pseudogene. The CDR3 length is 15 residues. The CDR3 is CASSKAGGSYNEQFF. The DNA for the CDR3 is TGTGCCAGCAGCAAAGCGGGAGGCTCCTACAATGAGCAGTTCTTC.

The chain joins TRBV4-3 to TRBJ1-1; D is unclear. Germline CDR1 reads LGHNA; CDR2 reads YSLEER. The CDR3 is 14 residues long. V dropped 0 bases and J dropped 5 bases, with 10 bases sitting between them. The CDR3, as DNA: TGCGCCAGCAGCCAAGAGCCCAGACGGACTGAAGCTTTCTTT. Translating it yields CASSQEPRRTEAFF.

Here the CDR3 reads CASSSTGSYEQYF. In DNA form, the CDR3 reads TGCGCCAGCAGCTCGACAGGTTCCTACGAGCAGTACTTC. The chain carries TRBV5-1 and TRBJ2-7, with D perhaps TRBD1 (6 bases). Germline V gene sequence: CDR1 SGHRS, CDR2 YFSETQ. V lost 3 bases, J lost 1 base, and 8 bases lay in between. The CDR3 is 13 amino acids.

CDR3 protein: CASSLIDSNEQFF. The CDR3 bases are TGCGCCAGCAGCTTAATAGACTCCAATGAGCAGTTCTTC. The gene calls are TRBV5-1 and TRBJ2-1; D unclear. CDR1 is SGHRS, CDR2 YFSETQ, per germline. The CDR3 extends over 13 amino acids. V lost 2 bases to trimming and J lost 6 bases, with 9 bases between them.

The V and J genes are TRBV5-5 and TRBJ2-7; 8 nucleotides align to TRBD2. The CDR3 consists of 15 residues. Trimming at V came to 1 base and at J to 4 bases, leaving 7 bases not matched to a gene. Germline V CDR1 and CDR2: SGHKS, YYEKEE (reference sequence). CDR3 sequence: CASSLSGGRGYEQYF. The CDR3 region has the DNA TGTGCCAGCAGCTTGTCGGGGGGGCGCGGGTACGAGCAGTACTTC.

The chain employs TRBV19 and TRBJ1-5, with D possibly TRBD1 on 6 matching bases. The CDR3 consists of 15 residues. The germline gives CDR1 LNHDA, CDR2 SQIVND (reference sequence). Deletions cut 6 bases from V and 4 bases from J, with 16 bases between. The CDR3 DNA follows: TGTGCCAGTAGCCACTACCGACAGGCTAATCAGCCCCAGCATTTT. Translating gives CASSHYRQANQPQHF.

The J gene is TRBJ1-4, the V gene TRBV7-9; weak D call: TRBD1 (5 bases). V lost 2 bases, J lost 3 bases, and 10 bases lay in between. The germline V gene encodes CDR1 SEHNR and CDR2 FQNEAQ (reference sequence). This CDR3 is 15 amino acids long. The CDR3 here is CASSLKGLANEKLFF. CDR3 DNA: TGTGCCAGCAGCTTAAAGGGGTTGGCTAATGAAAAACTGTTTTTT.

CDR3 coding DNA: TGTGCCAGTAGCTCCGGACGGAGCAATCAGCCCCAGCATTTT. Its protein product is CASSSGRSNQPQHF. The chain employs TRBV19 and TRBJ1-5; unclear D gene. The germline V gene encodes CDR1 LNHDA and CDR2 SQIVND (reference sequence). With 6 bases removed from V and 1 base from J, the gap between germline ends came to 10 bases. The CDR3 covers 14 residues.

The chain carries TRBV6-4 and TRBJ2-1, with D maybe TRBD1 (5 bases). Trimming stripped 2 bases from V and 0 bases from J, with 8 bases between. This CDR3 is 15 amino acids long. CDR1 MRHNA and CDR2 SNTAGT come from the germline V gene. The CDR3 loop is CASSDGANSYNEQFF. The CDR3 bases are TGTGCCAGCAGTGACGGGGCTAACTCCTACAATGAGCAGTTCTTC.

This chain links TRBV27 with TRBJ2-2, with D unresolved. CDR3 length: 14 residues. CDR1 is MNHEY and CDR2 is SMNVEV in the germline V gene (reference sequence). Between the trimmed V and J ends, which lost 6 bases and 1 base, there was a span of 9 bases. Here the CDR3 reads CASSYSKNTGELFF. CDR3 coding DNA: TGTGCCAGCAGCTATAGTAAGAACACCGGGGAGCTGTTTTTT.

The chain has TRBV6-1 and TRBJ2-7; 8 bases agree with TRBD1. Germline V gene lookup returns CDR1 MNHNS and CDR2 SASEGT. The junction had 8 bases not matched to a gene; V was cut back by 2 bases and J by 5 bases. The CDR3 covers 15 residues. The CDR3 DNA reads as TGTGCCAGCAGTGAATTCGGACAGGGAAGACACGAGCAGTACTTC. Translated, it gives CASSEFGQGRHEQYF.